Below are 15 T cell receptor beta chains sequenced from a single sample in a study of shared clonotypes between healthy human individuals. Sequencing was performed with immunoSEQ multiplex PCR; in TCRdb, only in-frame clones are kept and a portion is missing. The sample records 850,000 to 1,100,000 clones, approximately 77% being singletons. The material sequenced was memory CD4+ T cells from PBMCs. Subset specified: CD45RA-negative fraction. Receptor source: a man aged 18-30 years in good health. Some clones in this sample may be carry-over from other donors' samples.

The V gene is TRBV6-5, the J gene TRBJ1-5; 8 bases map to TRBD1. Germline CDR1 MNHEY, CDR2 SVGAGI. V dropped 4 bases and J dropped 1; count of bases not matched to a gene: 6. The CDR3 is 16 residues long. The CDR3 DNA follows: TGTGCCAGCAGTTCGAGACAGGGGAGAAGCAATCAGCCCCAGCATTTT. Protein sequence: CASSSRQGRSNQPQHF.

CDR3 bases: TGTGCCAGCTCACCACAGCCGGGCACAGATACGCAGTATTTT. It codes for CASSPQPGTDTQYF. The chain uses TRBV18 and TRBJ2-3; D ambiguous. Germline CDR1 is KGHSH and CDR2 is LQKENI. The CDR3 is 14 residues long. V was trimmed by 1 base and J by 1 base, leaving 6 bases between them.

V usage is TRBV27 and J usage is TRBJ2-7; TRBD1 matches at 7 bases. J gave up 1 base and V 4 bases, and 10 bases lay outside the gene matches. Germline V gene sequence: CDR1 MNHEY, CDR2 SMNVEV (reference sequence). This CDR3 contains 16 residues. The CDR3 sequence: CASSSIDRVGSYEQYF. CDR3 nucleotide sequence: TGTGCCAGCAGTTCCATTGACAGGGTAGGATCCTACGAGCAGTACTTC.

The chain employs TRBV18 and TRBJ1-5, with D unclear. Germline V gives CDR1 KGHSH, CDR2 LQKENI. The CDR3 length is 16 residues. Trimming shortened V by 5 bases and J by 3 bases, and 17 bases separated the two germline ends. CDR3 nucleotides: TGTGCCAGCTCAGGCAATGTAGCAGCCGACAATCAGCCCCAGCATTTT. It is translated as CASSGNVAADNQPQHF. Full variable domain (remainder filled in from reference TRBV18 and TRBJ1-5): NAGVMQNPRHLVRRRGQEARLRCSPMKGHSHVYWYRQLPEEGLKFMVYLQKENIIDESGMPKERFSAEFPKEGPSILRIQQVVRGDSAAYFCASSGNVAADNQPQHFGDGTRLSIL.

The chain employs TRBV27 and TRBJ1-1; D gene unclear. The CDR3 runs to 13 residues. V lost 8 bases and J 5 bases, leaving 15 bases between the germline ends. CDR1 is MNHEY, CDR2 SMNVEV, per germline (reference sequence). The CDR3 DNA sequence: TGTGCCAGCGGTGCGTACGGAGGGACTGAAGCTTTCTTT. Its translation: CASGAYGGTEAFF.

The chain joins TRBV7-8 to TRBJ1-5; D ambiguous. V dropped 1 base and J dropped 10 bases, with 11 bases sitting between them. Looked up from germline, CDR1 is SGHVS and CDR2 is FQNEAQ. CDR3 length: 13 amino acids. CDR3 sequence: CASSLVPGEPQHF. The CDR3 region has the DNA TGTGCCAGCAGCTTAGTGCCCGGCGAACCCCAGCATTTT.

This clone has only a few counts. The rearrangement links TRBV10-1 to TRBJ2-2, with a possible D match to TRBD2 (5 bases). This CDR3 is 16 amino acids long. Germline assignment: CDR1 WNHNN and CDR2 SYGVQD (reference sequence). With 6 bases removed from V and 5 bases from J, the gap between germline ends came to 19 bases. The CDR3 DNA is TGCGCCAGCAGCGTCAAAAGTCGGGATGGGACCGGGGAGCTGTTTTTT. This sequence encodes CASSVKSRDGTGELFF.

The chain has TRBV5-1 and TRBJ2-5, with TRBD2 identical over 9 bases. V lost 0 bases to trimming and J lost 5 bases; unmatched junction nucleotides: 2. This CDR3 has 14 amino acids. Germline CDR1 and CDR2: SGHRS and YFSETQ. CDR3 sequence: CASSLGTSEETQYF. DNA of the CDR3: TGCGCCAGCAGCTTGGGGACTAGCGAGGAGACCCAGTACTTC.

This chain connects TRBV28 to TRBJ2-7, with D unclear. The ends were cut back, 5 bases at V and 1 base at J, with 9 bases in the middle. There are 13 residues in the CDR3. In germline, CDR1 is MDHEN, CDR2 SYDVKM. CDR3: CASSPYPSYEQYF. The CDR3 DNA reads as TGTGCCAGCAGTCCGTATCCATCCTACGAGCAGTACTTC.

In regard to this clone: A much larger clonotype is one base distant, so this may be a read error. The same CDR3 arises from other DNA sequences in this sample as well. The chain combines TRBV7-2 with TRBJ1-1; no definite D call. This CDR3 spans 13 amino acids. Germline-derived CDR1 and CDR2 are SGHTA and FQGNSA. V was shortened by 2 bases and J by 1 base, with 5 bases between the two germline ends. CDR3 in amino acids: CASSLNRNTEAFF. The CDR3, as DNA: TGTGCCAGCAGCTTAAATCGGAACACTGAAGCTTTCTTT.

The chain is built from TRBV5-1 and TRBJ1-1, with TRBD1 identical over 7 bases. This CDR3 is 15 amino acids long. Germline assignment: CDR1 SGHRS and CDR2 YFSETQ. The V and J ends lost 4 bases and 0 bases, in that order; junction bases with no gene match: 6. CDR3 coding DNA: TGCGCCAGCAGCGTGACAGGGTGGATGAACACTGAAGCTTTCTTT. Its protein is CASSVTGWMNTEAFF.

The CDR3, as DNA: TGTGCCAGCAGTTTACGGGGGGACTACACCTTC. Translated: CASSLRGDYTF. The chain is built from TRBV28 and TRBJ1-2, with D maybe TRBD1 (5 bases). The V gene's germline CDR1 is MDHEN and CDR2 SYDVKM. The CDR3 totals 11 residues. The V gene lost 2 bases and the J gene lost 10 bases, with 8 bases spanning the gap.

This clone was detected only a few times. The identical CDR3 is also encoded by other nucleotide sequences in the sample. V gene TRBV19 combines with J gene TRBJ2-6; D remains unclear. Deletions cut 1 base from V and 0 bases from J, with 7 bases between. This CDR3 has 16 residues. Germline V CDR1 and CDR2: LNHDA, SQIVND (reference sequence). The CDR3 DNA reads as TGTGCCAGTAGTATAGGACGGAACTCTGGGGCCAACGTCCTGACTTTC. Translating gives CASSIGRNSGANVLTF.

This chain connects TRBV5-1 to TRBJ2-5; a possible D gene is TRBD2 (6 bases). The germline V gene encodes CDR1 SGHRS and CDR2 YFSETQ. V was pared by 3 bases and J by 2 bases, with 8 bases between. The CDR3 is made up of 13 amino acids. CDR3 loop: CASSSGEQETQYF. The DNA of the CDR3 is TGCGCCAGCAGCTCGGGGGAGCAAGAGACCCAGTACTTC.

CDR3 DNA: TGTGCCAGCAGCGTTTTTGGCGGAAGCTCCTACAATGAGCAGTTCTTC. It codes for CASSVFGGSSYNEQFF. This chain links TRBV9 with TRBJ2-1; the D is unclear. The germline gives CDR1 SGDLS, CDR2 YYNGEE. This CDR3 region has 16 residues. V was pared by 2 bases and J by 0 bases, with 12 bases between. The full variable domain, with the rest looked up from reference TRBV9 and TRBJ2-1, is DSGVTQTPKHLITATGQRVTLRCSPRSGDLSVYWYQQSLDQGLQFLIQYYNGEERAKGNILERFSAQQFPDLHSELNLSSLELGDSALYFCASSVFGGSSYNEQFFGPGTRLTVL.